This T cell receptor beta chain was identified in a study of T cell changes during pregnancy in multiple sclerosis. Profiling relied on immunoSEQ multiplex PCR, and the TCRdb table lists in-frame clones only, not all of them. The sample includes over 30,000 clones, 85% to 90% of them seen just once. This clonotype was sampled from a female donor with multiple sclerosis, enrolled in a pregnancy study. The sequencing used CD8+ T cells from peripheral blood mononuclear cells, collected in the third trimester of pregnancy.

The CDR3 DNA follows: TGTGCCAGCAGCTTAGCTGCTAACCAAGAGACCCAGTACTTC. Its protein is CASSLAANQETQYF. J is TRBJ2-5 and V is TRBV13; unclear D gene. V was pared by 1 base and J by 0 bases, with 6 bases between. This CDR3 region has 14 residues. Germline V lookup: CDR1 PRHDT, CDR2 FYEKMQ (reference sequence). Full variable domain (remainder filled in from reference TRBV13 and TRBJ2-5): AAGVIQSPRHLIKEKRETATLKCYPIPRHDTVYWYQQGPGQDPQFLISFYEKMQSDKGSIPDRFSAQQFSDYHSELNMSSLELGDSALYFCASSLAANQETQYFGPGTRLLVL.